One and the same sample provided the 32 T cell receptor beta chains below, sequenced in a study of tumor and adjacent non-tumor tissue in lung cancer. TCRbeta libraries were built with three rounds of nested PCR, modified from ARM-PCR. TCRdb redid the calling of the multiplex PCR reads with MiXCR, one entry per CDR3 protein. The top ten clones hold 40% to 45% of a sample with fewer than 75,000 distinct CDR3 sequences, 65% to 80% of them seen once. No cell sorting was done before RNA was extracted from the tissue. More than 3 cm separated this lung sample from the edge of the tumor. Sequenced input: distant non-tumor lung tissue. These receptors came from a man between 60 and 75 years old with non-small cell lung cancer.

Notes on this clonotype: One end of the junction is discordant with germline, which a read error may explain. This chain joins TRBV7-9 and TRBJ1-4; D possibly corresponds to TRBD1 (5 bases). The CDR3 runs 17 residues. Germline values: CDR1 SEHNR, CDR2 FQNEAQ (reference sequence). The CDR3 sequence is CASSLDGGIPTNEKLFF. Here the CDR3 DNA reads TGTGCCAGCAGTTTAGACGGGGGGATCCCAACTAATGAAAAACTGTTTTTT.

This clonotype was observed at least ten times. The chain couples TRBV5-1 to TRBJ2-1; TRBD2 agrees at 12 bases. With V trimmed by 2 bases and J by 6 bases, 18 bases remained unmatched. Germline loops: CDR1 SGHRS, CDR2 YFSETQ. The CDR3 sequence is 20 residues long. The chain's CDR3 is CASSFAEAVVTSGRSNEQFF. Written as DNA, the CDR3 is TGCGCCAGCAGCTTTGCTGAGGCAGTTGTTACTAGCGGGAGGAGCAATGAGCAGTTCTTC. The full variable domain, rest sourced from reference TRBV5-1 and TRBJ2-1, is KAGVTQTPRYLIKTRGQQVTLSCSPISGHRSVSWYQQTPGQGLQFLFEYFSETQRNKGNFPGRFSGRQFSNSRSEMNVSTLELGDSALYLCASSFAEAVVTSGRSNEQFFGPGTRLTVL.

Comment on this clonotype: At one end, the junction sequence differs from germline, possibly due to a read error. The rearrangement uses TRBV6-6 and TRBJ2-4, with unresolved D. The CDR3 is 15 residues long. Looked up from germline, CDR1 is MNHNY and CDR2 is SVGAGI (reference sequence). In DNA form, the CDR3 reads TGTGTCAGCAGTACTCCCCGAACTGTGAGAAACATTCAGTACTTC. Amino acid sequence: CVSSTPRTVRNIQYF.

Details on this clonotype: The junction does not match germline at one end; this may be a read error. The rearrangement links TRBV6-1 to TRBJ1-6, with unresolved D. The CDR3 has 14 amino acids. CDR1 is MNHNS and CDR2 is SASEGT in the germline V gene. The CDR3 nucleotides read TGTGCCAGCAGTTCCGGCTCCTATAATTCACCCTTCCACTTT. Translated: CASSSGSYNSPFHF.

Only a few counts were recorded for this clonotype. The J gene is TRBJ1-6, the V gene TRBV2; possible D gene TRBD1, 5 bases. There are 15 residues in the CDR3. Germline assignment: CDR1 SNHLY and CDR2 FYNNEI. The ends were cut back, 7 bases at V and 8 bases at J, with 18 bases in the middle. In nucleotides, the CDR3 is TGTGCCAGCACCGAAGCGTCCCGGGGCGATTCACCCCTCCACTTT. Translated: CASTEASRGDSPLHF.

This clonotype was seen ten or more times. The rearrangement links TRBV7-8 to TRBJ2-3, with D uncertain. V lost 1 base to trimming and J lost 4 bases, with 12 bases between them. This CDR3 comprises 15 residues. CDR1 SGHVS and CDR2 FQNEAQ come from the germline V gene. The CDR3 bases are TGTGCCAGCAGCTTAGGAGTTAGCAGTGCAGATACGCAGTATTTT. Translating gives CASSLGVSSADTQYF.

On this clonotype: No conserved phenylalanine or tryptophan is present at the end of the CDR3, so a read error is the likely explanation. The V gene is TRBV6-2 or TRBV6-3, the J gene TRBJ1-5; a possible D gene is TRBD1 (5 bases). The CDR3 sequence is 14 residues long. Trimming left V 6 bases short and J 3 bases short, with 12 bases between. The germline CDR1 and CDR2 sequences are MNHEY and SVGEGT. CDR3 amino acids: CASRGDLDNQPQHS. The DNA for the CDR3 is TGTGCCAGCAGGGGGGACTTAGACAATCAGCCCCAGCATTCT.

Of note for this clonotype: This may be a read error, as it is one base from a much larger clone. J is TRBJ2-3 and V is TRBV20-1, with 7 bases that match TRBD2. The germline V gene encodes CDR1 DFQATT and CDR2 SNEGSKA (reference sequence). J gave up 3 bases and V 4 bases, and 16 bases lay outside the gene matches. The CDR3 spans 17 residues. In DNA, the CDR3 is TGCAGTGCTATCCCTGAGGGGACTATCGGGTGGACAGATACGCAGTATTTT. The encoded protein is CSAIPEGTIGWTDTQYF.

This clonotype was seen many times. This chain links TRBV28 with TRBJ2-7; D may correspond to TRBD1 or TRBD2 (5 bases each). Germline V gene data show CDR1 as MDHEN and CDR2 as SYDVKM. V lost 4 bases to trimming and J lost 6 bases, with 19 bases between them. This CDR3 contains 15 residues. The CDR3 region has the DNA TGTGCCAGCAGTTCCCAAGACACGTCAGGGACCGAGCAGTACTTC. Translating it yields CASSSQDTSGTEQYF.

This sequence joins TRBV6-2 or TRBV6-3 and TRBJ2-1, with 9 bases matching TRBD2. The CDR3 is made up of 16 amino acids. The V gene's germline CDR1 is MNHEY and CDR2 SVGEGT. The CDR3 DNA sequence: TGTGTCGGCAGACCCCGGGCTAGCGGGATGGGCAATGAGCAGTTCTTC. Residues: CVGRPRASGMGNEQFF.

With regard to this clonotype: This may be a read error: a much more frequent sequence differs by one nucleotide. As DNA, the CDR3 is TGTGCCAGCATCTTAGCCGTTAAGTACGAGCAGTACTTC. Translation gives CASILAVKYEQYF. This chain connects TRBV7-9 to TRBJ2-7, with D uncertain. Germline lookup yields CDR1 SEHNR and CDR2 FQNEAQ (reference sequence). This CDR3 contains 13 residues.

As concerns this clonotype: One end of the junction varies from germline; a read error may be responsible. The chain joins TRBV6-2 or TRBV6-3 to TRBJ2-3, with D possibly TRBD2 on 6 matching bases. Germline CDR1 reads MNHEY; CDR2 reads SVGEGT. This CDR3 is 16 amino acids long. In nucleotides, the CDR3 is TGTGCCAGTAGTGGATCTGGGGACTTTAGGGTAGATACGCACTATTTT. Translating gives CASSGSGDFRVDTHYF.

Remarks on this clonotype: Germline is not matched at one junction end, which may reflect a read error. The rearrangement joins TRBV29-1 to TRBJ2-5, with TRBD2 matching over 8 bases. CDR1 and CDR2 (germline): SQVTM, ANQGSEA. The CDR3 length is 14 residues. Here the CDR3 reads CNVARGGKQETQYF. The CDR3 bases are TGCAACGTTGCCCGCGGGGGGAAACAGGAGACCCAGTATTTC.

Note on this clonotype: The junction departs from the called germline gene at one end, perhaps through a read error. The rearrangement uses TRBV6-2 or TRBV6-3 and TRBJ2-7; 7 nucleotides match TRBD2. Germline V gene lookup returns CDR1 MNHEY and CDR2 SVGEGT. This CDR3 region has 18 residues. CDR3 residues: CGSRPWGESREAPLEQYF. CDR3 sequence (DNA): TGTGGCAGCAGACCATGGGGGGAAAGCCGGGAGGCCCCCCTCGAGCAGTATTTC.

Concerning this clonotype: The conserved final phenylalanine or tryptophan is absent from the CDR3, which likely points to a read error. Because the CDR3's place on the DNA is in doubt, the DNA is left out and the CDR3 is given as listed by TCRdb. The V call is TRBV6-5, the J call TRBJ2-5. The V gene's germline CDR1 is MNHEY and CDR2 SVGAGI. Termini included, the CDR3 measures 11 amino acids. This chain's CDR3 is CASRDTLTHYY.

As regards this clonotype: The junction shows a germline mismatch at one end, possibly a read error. DNA for the CDR3: TGTGCCAGCAGTGAGTATTCAGCAAACTCCTACGATGAGCAGTTCTTC. This codes for CASSEYSANSYDEQFF. The chain employs TRBV6-1 and TRBJ2-1; D unclear. Germline V gene sequence: CDR1 MNHNS, CDR2 SASEGT. This CDR3 region has 16 residues.

This clonotype was observed a single time. Sequence at one end of the junction differs from germline and may be a read error. The rearrangement joins TRBV5-4 to TRBJ2-3; D is ambiguous. The CDR3 is 12 residues long. Looked up from germline, CDR1 is SGHNT and CDR2 is YYREEE (reference sequence). This chain's CDR3 is CARSFGTDTQYF. The CDR3 DNA sequence: TGTGCCAGGAGCTTCGGCACAGATACGCAGTATTTT. Full variable domain (remainder filled in from reference TRBV5-4 and TRBJ2-3): ETGVTQSPTHLIKTRGQQVTLRCSSQSGHNTVSWYQQALGQGPQFIFQYYREEENGRGNFPPRFSGLQFPNYSSELNVNALELDDSALYLCARSFGTDTQYFGPGTRLTVL.

In the case of this clonotype: Relative to the germline gene, one junction end is altered; a read error may explain this. The rearrangement joins TRBV11-2 to TRBJ2-5; possible D gene TRBD2, 6 bases. In germline, CDR1 is SGHAT, CDR2 FQNNGV. The CDR3 runs 14 residues. The CDR3 here is CASSIDSGSETQYF. The CDR3 bases are TGTGCCAGCAGCATAGATAGCGGCTCAGAGACCCAGTACTTC.

The chain has TRBV20-1 and TRBJ2-7, with TRBD2 matching over 12 bases. The end of the DNA fits TRBJ2-1 better, so the J call may be wrong. From germline, CDR1 is DFQATT and CDR2 SNEGSKA (reference sequence). The CDR3 runs 13 residues. The CDR3 DNA reads TGCAGTGCTCTCGGACTAGCGGGGAACGAGCAGTTCTTC. Residues: CSALGLAGNEQFF.

With respect to this clonotype: The conserved phenylalanine or tryptophan normally closing the CDR3 is absent here, so this likely arose from a read error. The chain couples TRBV5-4 to TRBJ2-1, with unresolved D. Per germline, CDR1 SGHNT and CDR2 YYREEE (reference sequence). CDR3 length equals 13 residues. CDR3 coding DNA: TGTGCCAGTAGCTTACGCGGTTCCAATGAGCAGTTCTCC. This encodes CASSLRGSNEQFS.

The gene calls are TRBV5-6 and TRBJ2-1; 8 nucleotides match TRBD1. With 4 bases clipped from V and 16 bases from J, the junction kept 19 bases outside the gene matches. This CDR3 has 15 amino acids. Germline CDR1 and CDR2: SGHDT and YYEEEE. In DNA, the CDR3 is TGTGCCAGCAGCCCGACAGGGGCGAGGGGCAATGATCAATTCTTC. It specifies CASSPTGARGNDQFF.

The rearrangement links TRBV20-1 to TRBJ1-5, with D perhaps TRBD1 (6 bases). V was cut by 1 base and J by 12 bases, with 22 bases left in between. The CDR3 extends over 15 amino acids. Germline assignment: CDR1 DFQATT and CDR2 SNEGSKA (reference sequence). The CDR3 sequence is CSARGQDRPNKHQHF. The CDR3 DNA reads as TGCAGTGCTAGAGGTCAGGACAGACCTAATAAGCACCAGCATTTT.

The rearrangement joins TRBV6-5 to TRBJ1-5; D is uncertain. CDR3 length: 18 amino acids. V shed 5 bases and J shed 2 bases, with 22 bases lying between them. In germline, CDR1 is MNHEY, CDR2 SVGAGI. CDR3 nucleotides: TGTGCCAGCAGTAACCGTGGCACCGGGAGAATAGGCAATCAGCCCCAGCATTTT. The encoded protein is CASSNRGTGRIGNQPQHF.

As regards this clonotype: Compared with germline, one end of the junction differs, possibly owing to a read error. The V call is TRBV11-2, the J call TRBJ2-2, with a possible D match to TRBD2 (5 bases). This CDR3 has 15 amino acids. Germline V gene sequence: CDR1 SGHAT, CDR2 FQNNGV. The CDR3 sequence: CASSSRTGNTGELFF. CDR3 in DNA: TGCGCCAGCAGCTCCCGGACTGGCAACACCGGGGAACTGTTCTTT.

This clonotype qualifies as medium-sized. V usage is TRBV4-2 and J usage is TRBJ1-4; perhaps TRBD1 as D (6 bases). The germline V and J ends were trimmed by 0 bases and 6 bases, with 17 bases remaining between them. Germline CDR1 is LGHNA and CDR2 is YNFKEQ. The CDR3 loop spans 17 amino acids. The CDR3 here is CASSQESGYREDEKLFF. The CDR3 bases are TGTGCCAGCAGCCAAGAATCAGGCTACAGGGAGGATGAAAAACTGTTTTTT.

As regards this clonotype: A clone one base away is much larger, so this may be a read error. The chain uses TRBV24-1 and TRBJ2-3; no clear D gene. The CDR3 extends over 15 amino acids. V was pared by 6 bases and J by 1 base, with 13 bases between. Germline values: CDR1 KGHDR, CDR2 SFDVKD. The CDR3 nucleotides are TGTGCCACCAGTCATAAGGGCTTTGGCACAGATACGCAGTATTTT. This sequence encodes CATSHKGFGTDTQYF.

The chain employs TRBV28 and TRBJ2-7; D is possibly TRBD2 (7 bases). Between the trimmed V and J ends, which lost 6 bases and 2 bases, there was a span of 23 bases. The germline CDR1 and CDR2 sequences are MDHEN and SYDVKM. The CDR3 length is 17 residues. DNA for the CDR3: TGTGCCAGCAGAGGGCTCAAGGTTGGGAGGGGGGCCTACGAGCAGTACTTC. Translating it yields CASRGLKVGRGAYEQYF.

For this clonotype: Its ends do not fully match the called genes, so a read error is possible. V is TRBV2 and J is TRBJ2-3; TRBD2 matches 14 bases. Germline V gene data show CDR1 as SNHLY and CDR2 as FYNNEI. The CDR3 has 17 residues. CDR3 in amino acids: CDSSERGTSGSSDTQYF. The CDR3 nucleotides are TGTGACAGCAGTGAACGAGGGACTAGCGGGAGTTCAGATACGCAGTATTTT.

Notes on this clonotype: The conserved phenylalanine or tryptophan normally closing the CDR3 is absent here, so this likely arose from a read error. J is TRBJ1-5 and V is TRBV6-6, with D unclear. This CDR3 is built from 13 residues. Germline assignment: CDR1 MNHNY and CDR2 SVGAGI (reference sequence). The CDR3 nucleotides are TGTGCCAGCAGTTGGTCCGAAAACCAGCCTCAGCATTAT. It translates to CASSWSENQPQHY.

Note on this clonotype: Possible read error: a much larger clone is one base away. The rearrangement uses TRBV6-1 and TRBJ2-7; D ambiguous. CDR1 and CDR2 (germline): MNHNS, SASEGT. The CDR3 is 16 amino acids. The DNA of the CDR3 is TGTGCCATCAGTGACCCCAGAAGGGCAGGCTCCTACGAGCAGTACTTC. This codes for CAISDPRRAGSYEQYF.

The V call is TRBV6-5, the J call TRBJ2-5; D is undetermined. This CDR3 spans 11 amino acids. CDR1 and CDR2 from the germline V gene are MNHEY and SVGAGI. V lost 6 bases to trimming and J lost 9 bases, with 11 bases between them. In DNA form, the CDR3 reads TGTGCCAGCAGAAAGACGTTGGCCCAGTACTTC. Translation gives CASRKTLAQYF.

To note about this clonotype: At one end the junction does not follow the germline gene, possibly because of a read error. The chain employs TRBV11-1 and TRBJ2-1; no clear D gene. The CDR3 is made up of 15 amino acids. Germline V lookup: CDR1 SGHAT, CDR2 FQDESV (reference sequence). CDR3: CASSFDTYNANEPFF. DNA of the CDR3: TGTGCCAGCAGCTTCGACACCTATAACGCCAATGAGCCGTTCTTC.